The rows below give T cell receptor beta chains drawn from one sample of a study of blood T cell repertoires in COVID-19. Assay used: immunoSEQ multiplex PCR; TCRdb lists only in-frame clones, some missing. The table lists about 250,000 clones, around 88% of them singletons, with around 6.3% in the top ten. The sample was peripheral blood. The receptors come from a woman aged 25-40 years with COVID-19, enrolled during active disease. The CDR3 runs from the conserved cysteine through the conserved F or W. The D gene is left open where the match is weak. Size values are once, few and many counts, or a class for expanded clones, and some rows have none.

TRBD1	TRBV7-2	-	TRBJ1-5	16	TGTGCCAGCAGCTTTGGGACAGGGACAAGCAATCAGCCCCAGCATTTT	CASSFGTGTSNQPQHF
TRBD1	TRBV11-2	once	TRBJ2-2	16	TGTGCCAGCAGCTCTCCCCGGGACAGGGTCACCGGGGAGCTGTTTTTT	CASSSPRDRVTGELFF
-	TRBV7-9	-	TRBJ2-1	13	TGTGCCAGCACCTCCCCGGGCTACAATGAGCAGTTCTTC	CASTSPGYNEQFF
-	TRBV5-1	-	TRBJ1-1	15	TGCGCCAGCAGCTTGGATCGGGGGGCGGGCACTGAAGCTTTCTTT	CASSLDRGAGTEAFF
-	TRBV2	-	TRBJ2-5	14	TGTGCCAGCAGTCCCGGACAGCTCCAAGAGACCCAGTACTTC	CASSPGQLQETQYF
TRBD2	TRBV3-1/TRBV3-2	-	TRBJ2-5	14	TGTGCCAGCAGCCAAGCCGGGGGGGGCGAGACCCAGTACTTC	CASSQAGGGETQYF
-	TRBV27	-	TRBJ1-6	16	TGTGCCAGCAGTTTTATTTTAGGATTCCTCGGGTCACCCCTCCACTTT	CASSFILGFLGSPLHF
-	TRBV5-4	-	TRBJ2-1	15	TGTGCCAGCAGCTTGTCTAGATCTTCCTACAATGAGCAGTTCTTC	CASSLSRSSYNEQFF
-	TRBV5-5	-	TRBJ2-3	14	TGTGCCAGCAGGCCCCCACAGGGTCCAGATACGCAGTATTTT	CASRPPQGPDTQYF
TRBD2	TRBV7-2	-	TRBJ2-1	15	TGTGCCAGCAGCTCTAGCGGGGGTTATCACAATGAGCAGTTCTTC	CASSSSGGYHNEQFF
TRBD1	TRBV18	-	TRBJ2-5	15	TGTGCCAGCTCACCGCGACAGGGGAATTCGGAGACCCAGTACTTC	CASSPRQGNSETQYF
TRBD1	TRBV5-1	-	TRBJ1-3	19	TGCGCCAGCAGCTTGGTTTATCAGGACAGGACGAGCTCTGGAAACACCATATATTTT	CASSLVYQDRTSSGNTIYF
-	TRBV9	-	TRBJ1-2	15	TGTGCCAGCAGTAACAGGCGCCAAGGGCACTATGGCTACACCTTC	CASSNRRQGHYGYTF
TRBD2	TRBV6-2/TRBV6-3	-	TRBJ2-1	16	TGTGCCAGCAGTTACCGACTAGCGGGGGGGCCTAATGAGCAGTTCTTC	CASSYRLAGGPNEQFF
-	TRBV7-9	-	TRBJ1-6	16	TGTGCCAGCAGCACCGGCTCGGCCAGGGAGGATTCACCCCTCCACTTT	CASSTGSAREDSPLHF
-	TRBV9	-	TRBJ2-2	15	TGTGCCAGCAGCGTAGTAGGGAGTAGCACCGGGGAGCTGTTTTTT	CASSVVGSSTGELFF
TRBD2	TRBV24-1	once	TRBJ2-1	19	TGTGCCACCAGTGCCTTGGGGCTAGCGGGGGGTAGCTCCTACAATGAGCAGTTCTTC	CATSALGLAGGSSYNEQFF
-	TRBV29-1	-	TRBJ2-3	19	TGCAGCGTTGAAGATCCGGTATCCGCGGGGAAAGGATGGACAGATACGCAGTATTTT	CSVEDPVSAGKGWTDTQYF
TRBD2	TRBV30	once	TRBJ2-1	15	TGTGCCTGGAGTGTCCGACTAGCGGATTACAATGAGCAGTTCTTC	CAWSVRLADYNEQFF
-	TRBV4-3	-	TRBJ1-5	16	TGCGCCAGCAGCCAAGGATGGTTGGAGAGGAACCAGCCCCAGCATTTT	CASSQGWLERNQPQHF
-	TRBV6-5	-	TRBJ1-2	13	TGTGCCAGCAGTTCTACAGACACCTATGGCTACACCTTC	CASSSTDTYGYTF
-	TRBV4-2	-	TRBJ2-7	14	TGTGCCAGCAGCCAAGGGCCGGCGGGCTACGAGCAGTACTTC	CASSQGPAGYEQYF
TRBD2	TRBV4-1	-	TRBJ2-1	15	TGCGCCAGCAGCCGGGGGGGACTAGCGGGAATTGAGCAGTTCTTC	CASSRGGLAGIEQFF
TRBD1	TRBV6-5	-	TRBJ2-6	15	TGTGCAAGCCGGGACAGGGCATCTGGGGCCAACGTCCTGACTTTC	CASRDRASGANVLTF
-	TRBV4-3	-	TRBJ1-3	17	TGCGCCAGCAGCCAAGCAACCGGGACTCGCTCTGGAAACACCATATATTTT	CASSQATGTRSGNTIYF
TRBD2	TRBV19	-	TRBJ2-5	15	TGTGCCAGTAGTATAATAGCGGGTGCACAAGAGACCCAGTACTTC	CASSIIAGAQETQYF